This TCR beta chain derives from a study of CD8+ T cells in alopecia areata (dated by TCRdb to the late 2010s). As for the study more broadly: The treated patients took part in an open-label pilot trial in which moderate-to-severe alopecia areata was treated with oral tofacitinib at 5 to 10 mg twice daily. In treated patients, disease severity was measured using the SALT score, which gives the percentage of scalp surface area affected. Biopsies were taken from tofacitinib-treated patients at baseline and again at 4 and 24 weeks into treatment, and several of those patients also had a later scalp biopsy. Scalp tissue and sorted CD4+ and CD8+ peripheral blood T cells from patchy and totalis/universalis alopecia areata patients and from healthy controls were covered by human TCRbeta sequencing. Amplification of TCRbeta CDR3 regions was done by immunoSEQ multiplex PCR using 35 Vbeta forward primers and 13 Jbeta reverse primers. The RNA source kit depended on sample type: the PAXgene miRNA kit for fixed scalp, the miRNeasy kit for PBMCs, and the RNeasy kit for mouse skin. Patients stayed on tofacitinib for 6 to 18 months and then had 6 months of follow-up off drug so that delayed response and recurrence could be assessed. High-throughput TCRbeta sequencing was used to examine T cell clonal expansion in alopecia areata in both the C3H/HeJ mouse model and human patients. Scalp clonality was compared across normal scalp (n=4), patchy alopecia areata scalp (n=8), and alopecia totalis/universalis scalp (n=8).

To prepare the library, the immunoSEQ multiplex PCR assay was applied. RNA was extracted from all samples and reverse transcribed into cDNA as template for TCR sequencing. SuperScript III was used to make first-strand cDNA, primed with a 2:1 mix of oligo-dT and random hexamers. A synthetic immune receptor repertoire was used to gauge amplification bias, and whatever bias remained was removed computationally. Per the original workflow: After raw reads were preprocessed to remove errors, the CDR3 was defined following IMGT conventions as running from the conserved cysteine to phenylalanine. Clonality was computed by normalizing Shannon entropy by log2 of the number of productive unique TCRs and subtracting the result from 1. Whether scalp clones were CD4 or CD8 was inferred by matching scalp TCRbeta sequences against CD4 and CD8 repertoires sorted from blood. TCRdb re-hosts the immuneACCESS table, in-frame sequences only. Its copies lack some clones; in the studies checked, an unresolved V gene accounts for under half of them, and the cause for the rest is not known. V and J calls plus clone size are reproduced from that table; the DNA served to infer D and trimming. This sample lists 200,000 or so clones; roughly 60% were detected once. Clones ranked in the top ten supply about 5.5% of the sample.

The CDR3 spans 12 residues, from the cysteine through the phenylalanine. The sequence is cut down to CDR3 DNA, 36 bases in frame from base 1. V lost 3 bases and J lost 10 bases; the stretch between them is 12 bases long. Based on the germline V gene, the CDR1 and CDR2 sequences are SNHLY and FYNNEI. The full study reports these points: Unlike mouse skin, where gammadelta T cells dominate, normal human skin contains resident alphabeta T cells that get sequenced too, which complicates analysis of the scalp TCR repertoire. Compared with normal scalp, lesional scalp, particularly in alopecia totalis/universalis, had higher clonality and more expanded CD8+ clones, which suggests antigenic drive. Many expanded lesional clones were found to persist in scalp and blood during tofacitinib treatment, and relapse after treatment cessation may be partly explained by this persistence. Because the treated cohort was small and included a single nonresponder, larger studies are needed to assess links between baseline CD8+ expansion and response. Tofacitinib significantly decreased scalp clonality and the number of expanded CD8+ clones among the top 100 scalp clones. Shared TCR sequences between patients were less evident than in mice, which may be partly attributable to HLA diversity in the patient population.

The label giving this sample's time point can be read as: 24 weeks on oral tofacitinib. This specimen's treatment or condition label, interpreted: oral pan-JAK inhibitor, 5-10 mg twice daily. Lesional scalp punch biopsies and peripheral blood were collected from alopecia areata patients. After PBMCs were isolated by density centrifugation and stained for CD3, CD4 and CD8, a FACSAria was used to sort CD4+ and CD8+ T cells. As concerns this clone: Its antigen is not yet known. One base away there is no much larger clone; base qualities are not given.

Recombination connected TRBV2 to TRBJ1-1; TRBD1 is a possible D gene, resting on 5 matching bases. This TCR derives from a human donor with alopecia areata. Sequencing was performed on CD4+ T cells sorted from blood, taken at week 24, from a patient treated with tofacitinib. The DNA sequence is TGTGCCAGCAGTGATCAGGGATCGGTAGCTTTCTTT. Its translation reads: CASSDQGSVAFF. The entire variable domain, with the stretches around the CDR3 drawn from the reference TRBV2 and TRBJ1-1 proteins, is EPEVTQTPSHQVTQMGQEVILRCVPISNHLYFYWYRQILGQKVEFLVSFYNNEISEKSEIFDDQFSVERPDGSNFTLKIRSTKLEDSAMYFCASSDQGSVAFFGQGTRLTVV.